This record covers a single T cell receptor (beta chain). The data originate from a study of blood T cell repertoires in COVID-19. V gave up 3 bases and J gave up 5 bases, with 13 bases separating them. CDR3 length equals 13 residues. Per the germline V gene, CDR1 is SQVTM and CDR2 is ANQGSEA. TCRdb's copy holds only in-frame clones and misses some; the assay was immunoSEQ multiplex PCR. The data show 35,000 to 55,000 clones, with about nine tenths seen just once and 8.4% held by the top ten. Sequencing was performed on peripheral blood. V usage is TRBV29-1 and J usage is TRBJ1-1; D unresolved. The TCR was taken from a man in his sixties with active COVID-19. As DNA, the CDR3 is TGCAGCGTTGAGGAGGGCGGGTGGACTGAAGCTTTCTTT. Protein: CSVEEGGWTEAFF.